These 19 T cell receptor beta chains came from one sample sequenced in a study of T-cell memory formation after mild COVID-19. TCRdb passed the 5' RACE reads through MiXCR, listing each CDR3 protein once. The sample has about 430,000 distinct CDR3 sequences; roughly 18% are singletons. The sequenced sample was PBMCs or a T cell subset sorted from them (not recorded which). These receptors all stem from a man between 18 and 29 years old who had mild COVID-19 (a few samples of this study predate the infection). Cell type and time point are not known.

This clonotype was observed at least ten times. The chain recombines TRBV12-3 or TRBV12-4 with TRBJ1-5; D gene ambiguous. The length of the CDR3 is 14 residues. V was clipped by 5 bases and J by 3 bases, with 11 bases between them. This chain's CDR3 is CASSGLLYNQPQHF. The CDR3 nucleotides are TGTGCCAGCAGTGGCCTTTTGTACAATCAGCCCCAGCATTTT.

The chain links TRBV27 to TRBJ1-1; 11 bases fit TRBD1. V lost 5 bases, J lost 10 bases, and 9 bases stayed unmatched. The germline CDR1 and CDR2 sequences are MNHEY and SMNVEV (reference sequence). The length of the CDR3 is 14 residues. CDR3 sequence reads: CASSPAGTGGRAFF. CDR3 bases: TGTGCCAGCAGTCCAGCAGGGACAGGGGGAAGAGCTTTCTTT.

This clonotype was seen a few times. The chain employs TRBV28 and TRBJ2-2, with a weak D call TRBD2 (7 bases). The CDR3 extends over 15 amino acids. V was trimmed by 7 bases and J by 6 bases, leaving 18 bases between them. Germline CDR1 is MDHEN and CDR2 is SYDVKM. The CDR3 is CASTGEGAQSGELFF. Written as DNA, the CDR3 is TGTGCCAGCACAGGGGAGGGAGCCCAGTCCGGGGAGCTGTTTTTT.

The chain links TRBV11-2 to TRBJ1-6, with 10 nucleotides matching TRBD1. The CDR3 length is 15 residues. Germline V CDR1 and CDR2: SGHAT, FQNNGV. With 3 bases clipped from V and 13 bases from J, the junction kept 9 bases outside the gene matches. CDR3 sequence (DNA): TGTGCCAGCAGCTTTCTCGGACAGGGGGTATCGCCCCTCCACTTT. This gives the protein CASSFLGQGVSPLHF.

This clonotype came up a few times. The V call is TRBV5-1, the J call TRBJ2-7; TRBD1 is a possible D gene (5 bases). Germline loops: CDR1 SGHRS, CDR2 YFSETQ. Trimming took 4 bases from V and 3 from J, leaving 11 bases between them. The CDR3 is 13 residues long. Written as DNA, the CDR3 is TGCGCCAGCAGCCTGGACATCCTCTACGAGCAGTACTTC. It translates to CASSLDILYEQYF.

Only a few counts were recorded for this clonotype. The DNA for the CDR3 is TGTGCCACCAGTGATGCAGGGTGGTCCTACAATGAGCAGTTCTTC. Translated, it gives CATSDAGWSYNEQFF. This chain connects TRBV24-1 to TRBJ2-1, with a possible D match to TRBD1 (5 bases). Germline assignment: CDR1 KGHDR and CDR2 SFDVKD. The CDR3 is 15 residues long. The germline V and J ends were trimmed by 3 bases and 1 base, with 9 bases remaining between them.

The rearrangement links TRBV6-2 or TRBV6-3 to TRBJ2-7; maybe TRBD1 (7 bases). The CDR3 consists of 12 residues. Germline V gives CDR1 MNHEY, CDR2 SVGEGT. Trimming removed 7 bases at V and 1 base at J, with 8 bases between. The CDR3 loop is CASTGGSYEQYF. The DNA of the CDR3 is TGTGCCAGCACAGGGGGGTCCTACGAGCAGTACTTC.

This clonotype was picked up a small number of times. The chain carries TRBV4-3 and TRBJ2-3; 14 nucleotides agree with TRBD2. The V segment lost 5 bases and the J segment 0 bases; nucleotides outside the gene matches: 7. Germline assignment: CDR1 LGHNA and CDR2 YSLEER. The length of the CDR3 is 18 residues. CDR3 loop: CASSYRLAGGTSTDTQYF. DNA for the CDR3: TGCGCCAGCAGCTACCGACTAGCGGGGGGGACTAGCACAGATACGCAGTATTTT.

This clonotype has a handful of counts. This chain uses TRBV28 with TRBJ2-7; tentative D call: TRBD1 (6 bases). CDR1 is MDHEN and CDR2 is SYDVKM in the germline V gene. The CDR3 loop spans 15 amino acids. V lost 8 bases and J lost 0, with 17 bases in between. As DNA, the CDR3 is TGTGCCAGCGGCCCAAGGGGGTCGCGCTCCTACGAGCAGTACGTC. Translated, it gives CASGPRGSRSYEQYV.

Only a few counts were recorded for this clonotype. V and J are TRBV12-5 and TRBJ2-1, with 9 nucleotides matching TRBD2. V lost 6 bases, J lost 3 bases, and 18 bases stayed unmatched. CDR1 is LGHNT and CDR2 is FRNRAP in the germline V gene. The CDR3 is made up of 19 amino acids. In DNA form, the CDR3 reads TGTGCTAGTGGATTTGCCGTCCCCCTCAGCGGGGGGCTCTACAATGAGCAGTTCTTC. Translating gives CASGFAVPLSGGLYNEQFF.

The V call is TRBV5-1, the J call TRBJ2-3; the D is unclear. Trimming removed 7 bases from V and 2 bases from J, with 14 bases in between. The CDR3 contains 14 residues. Germline CDR1 and CDR2: SGHRS and YFSETQ. CDR3 protein: CASADSQFTDTQYF. CDR3 coding DNA: TGCGCCAGCGCAGATTCCCAGTTCACAGATACGCAGTATTTT. Combining the CDR3 with reference TRBV5-1 and TRBJ2-3 gives the whole variable domain KAGVTQTPRYLIKTRGQQVTLSCSPISGHRSVSWYQQTPGQGLQFLFEYFSETQRNKGNFPGRFSGRQFSNSRSEMNVSTLELGDSALYLCASADSQFTDTQYFGPGTRLTVL.

A word on this clonotype: The junction and the germline gene differ at one end; a read error may be behind it. The gene calls are TRBV5-6 and TRBJ2-5; D might be TRBD2 (6 bases). Per germline, CDR1 SGHDT and CDR2 YYEEEE. CDR3 length equals 13 residues. The CDR3 is CASRGTWRETKYF. DNA for the CDR3: TGTGCCAGCAGAGGGACCTGGAGGGAGACCAAGTACTTC.

The V and J genes are TRBV9 and TRBJ2-1, with 9 bases that match TRBD2. The CDR3 length is 16 residues. Germline CDR1 SGDLS, CDR2 YYNGEE. The V gene end was trimmed by 0 bases and the J gene end by 8 bases; junction bases not matched to a gene: 9. In DNA form, the CDR3 reads TGTGCCAGCAGCGTAGGAGGGACTAGCTGGTCCTATGAGCAGTTCTTC. Residues: CASSVGGTSWSYEQFF. Full variable domain (rest looked up from reference TRBV9 and TRBJ2-1): DSGVTQTPKHLITATGQRVTLRCSPRSGDLSVYWYQQSLDQGLQFLIQYYNGEERAKGNILERFSAQQFPDLHSELNLSSLELGDSALYFCASSVGGTSWSYEQFFGPGTRLTVL.

This clonotype has a count of ten or more. The rearrangement links TRBV12-3 or TRBV12-4 to TRBJ1-1; D possibly corresponds to TRBD1 (6 bases). The CDR3 runs 12 residues. V lost 7 bases and J lost 5, with 11 bases in between. The DNA for the CDR3 is TGTGCCAGCACACTTAGGGGGACTGAAGCTTTCTTT. Protein: CASTLRGTEAFF.

The genes are TRBV29-1 and TRBJ2-2; 8 nucleotides line up with TRBD1. This CDR3 spans 15 amino acids. Germline values: CDR1 SQVTM, CDR2 ANQGSEA. The J segment lost 7 bases and the V segment lost 6 bases, leaving 13 bases of the junction unmatched. The CDR3 coding sequence is TGCAGCGTGGGGACAGGATGGGGTATGGGCGGGGAGCTGTTTTTT. Amino acid sequence: CSVGTGWGMGGELFF.

This clonotype was recorded a few times. The genes are TRBV6-5 and TRBJ1-6, with a possible D match to TRBD1 (5 bases). The CDR3 spans 14 residues. Trimming pared 0 bases from V and 5 bases from J, leaving 5 bases between. Germline V gene data show CDR1 as MNHEY and CDR2 as SVGAGI. The CDR3 DNA reads as TGTGCCAGCAGTTACTCGACAGATAATTCACCCCTCCACTTT. It specifies CASSYSTDNSPLHF.

The chain links TRBV5-5 to TRBJ1-6; D remains ambiguous. V lost 0 bases to trimming and J lost 7 bases, with 11 bases between them. Germline CDR1 reads SGHKS; CDR2 reads YYEKEE (reference sequence). CDR3 length equals 15 residues. The CDR3 protein is CASSLDARRNSPLHF. For the CDR3, the DNA is TGTGCCAGCAGCTTGGATGCACGGCGGAATTCACCCCTCCACTTT.

The CDR3 is CACKPGNGWTDTQYF. The CDR3 region has the DNA TGTGCCTGCAAACCGGGCAATGGATGGACAGATACGCAGTATTTT. The V gene is TRBV6-1, the J gene TRBJ2-3; no clear D gene. CDR1 is MNHNS, CDR2 SASEGT, per germline. Trimming took off 11 bases at V and 3 bases at J, with 21 bases between the two ends. The CDR3 spans 15 residues.

The chain recombines TRBV4-1 with TRBJ1-5; TRBD1 is a possible D gene (5 bases). The CDR3 length is 15 residues. Per germline, CDR1 MGHRA and CDR2 YSYEKL. V was cut by 0 bases and J by 3 bases, with 9 bases left in between. The CDR3: CASSQDRQFNQPQHF. The CDR3 coding sequence is TGCGCCAGCAGCCAAGATAGACAGTTCAATCAGCCCCAGCATTTT.